A single sample is the source of the 20 T cell receptor beta chains below, sequenced in a study of Ad26.COV2.S vaccination and SARS-CoV-2 variants. This sample's treatment: around 19 received Ad26.COV2.S at low or high dose, single or two shots; five or six received placebo; per-sample allocation not given. The study sampled participants on day 63 after the first vaccine or placebo injection. TCRdb keeps only in-frame clones here, not all; method: immunoSEQ multiplex PCR. The table shows over 400,000 clones, with 80% to 95% occurring only once. The sample in question was peripheral blood, obtained in a trial of Ad26.COV2.S vaccine versus placebo. These receptors were obtained from a person between 18 and 60 years old who received the Ad26.COV2.S COVID-19 vaccine or a placebo.

The V and J genes are TRBV10-2 and TRBJ1-5; possible D gene TRBD1, 5 bases. This CDR3 contains 11 residues. Deletions cut 2 bases from V and 9 bases from J, with 5 bases between. Germline CDR1 is WSHSY and CDR2 is SAAADI. The CDR3 loop reads CASSEGGPQHF. CDR3 in DNA: TGCGCCAGCAGTGAGGGGGGGCCCCAGCATTTT.

The table lists this clone with a count of one. This chain links TRBV7-6 with TRBJ1-1; D is possibly TRBD1 (5 bases). Looked up from germline, CDR1 is SGHVS and CDR2 is FNYEAQ. Trimming left V 0 bases short and J 4 bases short, with 9 bases between. The CDR3 is 14 amino acids. In DNA form, the CDR3 reads TGTGCCAGCAGCTTAGCATCAGGGCCCACTGAAGCTTTCTTT. Encoded protein: CASSLASGPTEAFF.

This clone was observed a single time. The chain joins TRBV6-2 or TRBV6-3 to TRBJ1-6, with 10 bases identical to TRBD1. After removal of 6 bases from V and 7 bases from J, the junction contained 3 bases not matched to a gene. The CDR3 length is 14 residues. Germline V gene lookup returns CDR1 MNHEY and CDR2 SVGEGT. The CDR3 protein is CASSRGQGNSPLHF. In DNA, the CDR3 is TGTGCCAGCAGCCGGGGACAGGGGAATTCACCCCTCCACTTT.

This clone was counted once. The chain is built from TRBV9 and TRBJ2-5, with 12 bases fitting TRBD2. CDR3 length: 16 amino acids. With V trimmed by 3 bases and J by 4 bases, 7 bases remained unmatched. Germline values: CDR1 SGDLS, CDR2 YYNGEE. The CDR3 region is CASSDWTSGIGETQYF. CDR3 coding DNA: TGTGCCAGCAGCGACTGGACTAGCGGGATCGGAGAGACCCAGTACTTC.

The CDR3 region has the DNA TGTGCCAGTAGTCAACTCTCCAGGGGGCGGGAGCAGTTCTTC. Translated: CASSQLSRGREQFF. The chain employs TRBV19 and TRBJ2-1; 8 positions match TRBD1. Looked up from germline, CDR1 is LNHDA and CDR2 is SQIVND (reference sequence). Trimming at V came to 5 bases and at J to 10 bases, leaving 10 bases not matched to a gene. The CDR3 is 14 amino acids.

In its sample, this clone was seen once. The chain joins TRBV15 to TRBJ2-5; TRBD2 aligns across 10 bases. The CDR3 is made up of 18 amino acids. V lost 0 bases and J lost 2; bases outside the gene matches: 9. From germline, CDR1 is LNHNV and CDR2 YYDKDF (reference sequence). This CDR3 is CATSRESPLAGVQETQYF. DNA of the CDR3: TGTGCCACCAGCAGAGAGTCCCCTCTAGCGGGAGTACAAGAGACCCAGTACTTC.

The chain links TRBV23-1 to TRBJ2-1, with a weak D call TRBD1 (6 bases). TRBV23-1 is placed among ORFs of uncertain function. Trimming shortened V by 0 bases and J by 7 bases, and 19 bases separated the two germline ends. This CDR3 spans 17 amino acids. CDR3 sequence (DNA): TGCGCCAGCAGTCAATCCCCGGACAGATGTGAGTGGAATGAGCAGTTCTTC. As protein: CASSQSPDRCEWNEQFF.

The chain couples TRBV5-4 to TRBJ2-1; 9 bases agree with TRBD1. The junction had 4 bases not matched to a gene; V was cut back by 4 bases and J by 5 bases. CDR1 is SGHNT, CDR2 YYREEE, per germline (reference sequence). The CDR3 has 14 amino acids. This CDR3 is CASSVRTGDNEQFF. The CDR3, as DNA: TGTGCCAGCAGCGTGCGGACAGGGGACAATGAGCAGTTCTTC.

In its sample, this clone was seen once. V and J are TRBV29-1 and TRBJ2-1; D not resolved. The germline gives CDR1 SQVTM, CDR2 ANQGSEA. There are 11 residues in the CDR3. Trimming removed 4 bases at V and 6 bases at J, with 7 bases between. The CDR3 DNA reads TGCAGCGTTGTGCACGCCAATGAGCAGTTCTTC. Its protein product is CSVVHANEQFF.

The J gene is TRBJ1-4, the V gene TRBV28; possibly TRBD1 for D (5 bases). Germline V CDR1 and CDR2: MDHEN, SYDVKM. The CDR3 contains 16 residues. Trimming left V 6 bases short and J 6 bases short, with 20 bases between. DNA of the CDR3: TGTGCCAGCAGAAACCCGACGGGCCGAGGGGATGAAAAACTGTTTTTT. It specifies CASRNPTGRGDEKLFF.

V and J are TRBV19 and TRBJ2-1; 12 nucleotides agree with TRBD2. Looked up from germline, CDR1 is LNHDA and CDR2 is SQIVND (reference sequence). This CDR3 has 15 residues. Trimming cost V 5 bases and J 2 bases; bases outside gene matches: 1. The CDR3 protein is CASSRTSGTYNEQFF. The CDR3 nucleotides read TGTGCCAGTAGTCGGACTAGCGGGACCTACAATGAGCAGTTCTTC.

This chain links TRBV12-3 or TRBV12-4 with TRBJ1-2; tentative D call: TRBD1 (6 bases). CDR3 length: 13 residues. V was cut by 3 bases and J by 6 bases, with 11 bases left in between. This chain's CDR3 is CASSFQGLDGYTF. The DNA of the CDR3 is TGTGCCAGCAGTTTTCAGGGGCTGGATGGCTACACCTTC.

The chain has TRBV15 and TRBJ1-2; TRBD1 matches at 9 bases. The length of the CDR3 is 16 residues. The V gene's germline CDR1 is LNHNV and CDR2 YYDKDF (reference sequence). J lost 4 bases, V lost 4 bases, and 10 bases had no gene match. Here the CDR3 DNA reads TGTGCCACCAGCATGTACGGGACAGGGTATTTCTATGGCTACACCTTC. It is translated as CATSMYGTGYFYGYTF. The full variable domain, in which reference TRBV15 and TRBJ1-2 provide the parts outside the CDR3, is DAMVIQNPRYQVTQFGKPVTLSCSQTLNHNVMYWYQQKSSQAPKLLFHYYDKDFNNEADTPDNFQSRRPNTSFCFLDIRSPGLGDTAMYLCATSMYGTGYFYGYTFGSGTRLTVV.

V and J are TRBV5-1 and TRBJ2-7, with D maybe TRBD2 (5 bases). The CDR3 totals 11 residues. V was trimmed by 4 bases and J by 6 bases, leaving 8 bases between them. The germline CDR1 and CDR2 sequences are SGHRS and YFSETQ. CDR3 region: CASSVLGEQYF. Here the CDR3 DNA reads TGCGCCAGCAGCGTACTAGGCGAGCAGTACTTC.

The rearrangement links TRBV6-2 or TRBV6-3 to TRBJ2-7; D is possibly TRBD1 (6 bases). This CDR3 has 15 amino acids. V shed 3 bases and J shed 0 bases, with 12 bases lying between them. Germline loops: CDR1 MNHEY, CDR2 SVGEGT. The DNA for the CDR3 is TGTGCCAGCAGTTATGCACAGGGCTTCTCCTACGAGCAGTACTTC. It yields the protein CASSYAQGFSYEQYF.

This chain connects TRBV25-1 to TRBJ1-2; 8 bases align to TRBD1. V shed 4 bases and J 6 bases; nucleotides not matched to a gene: 7. Germline V gene sequence: CDR1 MGHDK, CDR2 SYGVNS. This CDR3 spans 14 amino acids. The CDR3 DNA reads as TGTGCCAGCAGTGTCAGGGACAGGATTGATGGCTACACCTTC. Its translation is CASSVRDRIDGYTF.

The chain links TRBV18 to TRBJ2-7; D gene ambiguous. Germline loops: CDR1 KGHSH, CDR2 LQKENI. This CDR3 has 11 residues. Trimming left V 4 bases short and J 5 bases short, with 6 bases between. The CDR3 nucleotides read TGTGCCAGCTCACGTAGGGACGAGCAGTACTTC. This translates into CASSRRDEQYF.

The V gene is TRBV19, the J gene TRBJ2-3; 14 bases match TRBD2. With V trimmed by 10 bases and J by 3 bases, 3 bases remained unmatched. This CDR3 is 14 amino acids long. Germline-derived CDR1 and CDR2 are LNHDA and SQIVND (reference sequence). CDR3 nucleotide sequence: TGTGCCACCGGGACTAGCGGGAGTACAGATACGCAGTATTTT. It specifies CATGTSGSTDTQYF.

The chain recombines TRBV5-1 with TRBJ2-3; D gene uncertain. The CDR3 extends over 15 amino acids. Trimming left V 2 bases short and J 0 bases short, with 10 bases between. Germline CDR1 is SGHRS and CDR2 is YFSETQ. CDR3 residues: CASSFGRPSTDTQYF. The CDR3 DNA sequence: TGCGCCAGCAGCTTTGGTCGCCCTAGCACAGATACGCAGTATTTT.

V and J are TRBV10-3 and TRBJ2-7; unclear D gene. CDR3 size: 13 residues. Germline V lookup: CDR1 ENHRY, CDR2 SYGVKD. V was clipped by 10 bases and J by 0 bases, with 13 bases between them. The CDR3 DNA reads TGTGCCACCTCCGGCCGTTCCTCCTACGAGCAGTACTTC. It yields the protein CATSGRSSYEQYF.